The clone carrying this T cell receptor (beta chain) was seen a few times. The target antigen is unknown. This record belongs to a study of identical twins. TCRdb ran MiXCR on the 5' RACE reads and lists one entry per CDR3 protein. The sample has hundreds of thousands of distinct CDR3 sequences; 5.5% to 6.5% are singletons. This CDR3 has 17 amino acids. With V trimmed by 0 bases and J by 2 bases, 7 bases remained unmatched. Looked up from germline, CDR1 is SGHRS and CDR2 is YFSETQ. Study outcomes and limitations: Cross-sectional statistics underpinned the conclusions; the same donors were not followed. Among monozygotic twins, out-of-frame TCR alpha sharing exceeded what models predicted. Excess sharing between twins was weaker in beta out-of-frame sequences.

The sequence derives from a man between 18 and 29 years old in good health. Sequences were obtained from naive T cells sorted from blood. V and J are TRBV5-1 and TRBJ2-5; 10 bases are a match to TRBD2. The CDR3 DNA reads TGCGCCAGCAGCTTGGCCGGGACTAGCGATACACAAGAGACCCAGTACTTC. Protein: CASSLAGTSDTQETQYF.